The entry that follows covers one TCR beta chain sequence. No antigen is known for it. This record belongs to a study of cytomegalovirus exposure and HLA in healthy donors. Study-level points and caveats: Reports showed the classifier diagnosing cytomegalovirus status with high specificity and sensitivity. Testing in vitro showed three CMV-associated chains specific for CMV antigens.

Some clones are missing from TCRdb's copy, which holds only in-frame ones; the method was immunoSEQ multiplex PCR. Seen here are about 220,000 clones, around 88% observed once, and the top ten hold 2.5% to 3.5%. V lost 5 bases, J lost 0 bases, and 16 bases lay in between. CDR3 length equals 17 residues. Germline V gene data show CDR1 as SGHNT and CDR2 as YENEEA. V usage is TRBV11-3 and J usage is TRBJ2-2, with D tentatively TRBD2 (5 bases). Sequenced sample: PBMCs. The clonotype was recovered from a woman aged 18-29 years in good health and CMV-seronegative. The CDR3 spells CASSAPSGSPNTGELFF. The CDR3 region has the DNA TGTGCCAGCAGCGCCCCATCGGGGAGCCCGAACACCGGGGAGCTGTTTTTT.